This T cell receptor (beta chain) originates from a study of PD-1 blockade in classical Hodgkin lymphoma (dated by TCRdb to 2018 to 2021). Turning to the overall study: Nivolumab dosing was 3 mg/kg intravenously every 2 weeks, continuing until either disease progression or unacceptable toxicity. A peripheral blood immune signature of response to PD-1 blockade in classical Hodgkin lymphoma was defined using TCR beta sequencing and CyTOF. Results and caveats for the whole study, not just this receptor: Newly diagnosed patients were reported to have lower baseline TCR diversity than healthy donors, and relapsed/refractory patients were reported to have lower baseline TCR diversity still. Baseline diversity similar to that of newly diagnosed patients was observed in trial patients achieving complete response, whereas significantly lower diversity was observed in partial responders and progressors. The study was limited to a single clinical trial cohort, and causes of repertoire differences, possibly disease activity or prior therapy, remained undefined. CD4+ but not CD8+ TCR diversity rose significantly by C4D1 (p=0.0027 vs p=0.16), most apparent in complete responders (p=0.02). Patients starting nivolumab less than 1 year after ASCT had lower diversity and were excluded from later analyses to avoid confounding by immune reconstitution.

On this clone itself: This receptor's antigen is unknown. One base away there is no much larger clone; base qualities are not given.

Here V drops 2 bases and J drops 4 bases, and the junction holds 8 bases not matched to any gene. Its CDR3 holds 16 amino acids, cysteine through phenylalanine. The CDR3 DNA has 48 bases and is translated from base 1. CDR1 and CDR2 (SEHNR, FQNEAQ) derive from the germline V gene (reference sequence). Interpreted using the paper, the time point label stands for: cycle 1 day 1 (C1D1), immediately before nivolumab initiation. Relapse after autologous stem cell transplantation had occurred in all trial patients, and cohorts A, B and C were distinguished by prior brentuximab vedotin exposure. The trial cohort was composed of about 58 patients with relapsed/refractory classical Hodgkin lymphoma, for whom complete response, partial response or progressive disease was recorded as best overall response. In the multi-cohort phase II CheckMate 205 trial, trial patients received single-agent nivolumab. Best overall response was determined by an independent review committee according to the 2007 International Working Group response criteria. Trial PBMCs were collected just before the start of nivolumab (C1D1) and during therapy at cycle 2 day 1 and cycle 4 day 1. After peripheral blood was drawn into 8 mL Vacutainer Cell Preparation Tubes, PBMCs were isolated by centrifugation and then cryopreserved.

The Qiagen DNeasy kit was used to extract genomic DNA both from unsorted PBMCs and from the negatively selected CD4+ and CD8+ fractions. TCR beta CDR3 regions were amplified by immunoSEQ multiplex PCR using primers annealing to V and J segments. A synthetic immune receptor repertoire was used to minimize amplification bias, and any residual bias was removed computationally once sequencing was done. On the study's bioinformatics: Repertoire diversity was quantified as the Shannon entropy index using custom Python scripts. Unsorted, CD4+ and CD8+ repertoires were analyzed separately, except for combined analyses in which CD4+ and CD8+ sequences were merged in silico. Clonal expansion was defined as a frequency increase of at least 2-fold after treatment compared with C1D1, and clones undetected at baseline were assigned a pseudocount of 0.5. Clones with 0 or 1 copy at C1D1 were classified as singleton clones, and clones with 2 or more copies were classified as non-singleton clones. Clones expanded in unsorted samples were annotated as CD4+, CD8+ or unknown by matching protein sequences in sorted samples from the same patient. Wilcoxon tests on paired samples were used to test diversity changes from C1D1 to C4D1. Here the immuneACCESS table is served through TCRdb, limited to in-frame sequences with V and J called. Missing clones are a known gap in these copies; in checked studies unresolved V genes cover under half, and the rest lacks a known reason. V, J and clone size derive from that table, while D and trimming were established from the DNA sequence. The sample includes tens of thousands of clones, with approximately 71% observed a single time. The ten largest make up approximately 3% of the sample.

This TCR was sampled from a human donor with classical Hodgkin lymphoma. Sequencing used peripheral blood mononuclear cells (PBMCs), obtained at baseline. The rearrangement joined TRBV7-9 to TRBJ1-3, with 7 bases in between that match TRBD1. The DNA reads TGTGCCAGCAGCTTATACGACAGGGAGAGCGGAAACACCATATATTTT. This sequence encodes CASSLYDRESGNTIYF.